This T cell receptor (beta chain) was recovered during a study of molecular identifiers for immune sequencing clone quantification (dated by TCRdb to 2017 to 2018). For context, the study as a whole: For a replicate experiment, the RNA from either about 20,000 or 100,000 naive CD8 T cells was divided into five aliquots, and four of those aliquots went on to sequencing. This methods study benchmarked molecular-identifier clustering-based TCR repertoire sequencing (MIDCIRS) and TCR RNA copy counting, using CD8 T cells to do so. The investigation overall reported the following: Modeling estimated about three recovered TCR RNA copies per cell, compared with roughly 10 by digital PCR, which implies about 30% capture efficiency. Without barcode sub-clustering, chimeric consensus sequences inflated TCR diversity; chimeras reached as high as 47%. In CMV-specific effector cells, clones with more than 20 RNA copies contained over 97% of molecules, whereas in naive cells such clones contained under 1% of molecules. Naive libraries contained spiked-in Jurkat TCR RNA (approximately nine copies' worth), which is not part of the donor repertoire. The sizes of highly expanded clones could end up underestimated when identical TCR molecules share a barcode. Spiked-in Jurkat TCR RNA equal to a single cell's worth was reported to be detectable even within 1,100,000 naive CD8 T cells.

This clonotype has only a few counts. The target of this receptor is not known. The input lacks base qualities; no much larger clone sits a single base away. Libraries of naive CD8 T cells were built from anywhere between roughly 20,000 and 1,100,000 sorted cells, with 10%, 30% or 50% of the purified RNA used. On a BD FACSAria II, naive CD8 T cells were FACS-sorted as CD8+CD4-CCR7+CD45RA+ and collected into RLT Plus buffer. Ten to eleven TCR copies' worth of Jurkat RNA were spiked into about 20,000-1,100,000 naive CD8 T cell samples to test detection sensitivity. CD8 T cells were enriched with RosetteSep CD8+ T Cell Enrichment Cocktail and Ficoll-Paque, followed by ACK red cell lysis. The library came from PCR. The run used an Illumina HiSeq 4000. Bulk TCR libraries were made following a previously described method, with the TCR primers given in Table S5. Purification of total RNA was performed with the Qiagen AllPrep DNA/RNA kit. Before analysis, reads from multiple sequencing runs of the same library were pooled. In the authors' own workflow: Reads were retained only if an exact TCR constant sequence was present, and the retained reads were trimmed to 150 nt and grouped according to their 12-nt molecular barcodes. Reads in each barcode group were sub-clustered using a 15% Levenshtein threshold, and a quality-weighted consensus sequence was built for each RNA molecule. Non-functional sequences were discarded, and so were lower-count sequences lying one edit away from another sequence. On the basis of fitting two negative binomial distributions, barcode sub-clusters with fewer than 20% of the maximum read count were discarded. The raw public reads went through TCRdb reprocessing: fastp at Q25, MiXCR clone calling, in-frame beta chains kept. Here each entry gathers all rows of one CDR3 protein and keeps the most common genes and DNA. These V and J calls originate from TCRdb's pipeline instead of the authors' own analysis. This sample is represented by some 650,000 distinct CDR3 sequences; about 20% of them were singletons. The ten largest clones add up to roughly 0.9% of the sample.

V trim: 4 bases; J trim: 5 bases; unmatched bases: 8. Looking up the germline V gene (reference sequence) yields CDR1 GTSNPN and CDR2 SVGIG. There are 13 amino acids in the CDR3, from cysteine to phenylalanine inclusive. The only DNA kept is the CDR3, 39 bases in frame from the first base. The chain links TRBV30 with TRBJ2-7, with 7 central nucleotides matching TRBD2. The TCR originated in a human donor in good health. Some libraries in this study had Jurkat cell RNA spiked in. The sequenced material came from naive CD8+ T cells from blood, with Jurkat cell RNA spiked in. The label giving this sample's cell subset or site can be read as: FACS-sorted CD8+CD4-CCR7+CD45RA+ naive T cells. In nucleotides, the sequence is TGTGCCTGGACTCCAACCGGGGGGAACGAGCAGTACTTC. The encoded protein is CAWTPTGGNEQYF.